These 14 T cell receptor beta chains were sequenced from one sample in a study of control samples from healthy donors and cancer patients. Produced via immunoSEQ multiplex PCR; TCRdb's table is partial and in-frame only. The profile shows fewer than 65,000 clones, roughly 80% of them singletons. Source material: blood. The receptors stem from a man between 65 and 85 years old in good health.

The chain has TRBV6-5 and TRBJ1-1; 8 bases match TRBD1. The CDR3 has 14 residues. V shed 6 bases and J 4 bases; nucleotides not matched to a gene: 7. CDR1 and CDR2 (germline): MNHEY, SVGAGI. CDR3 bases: TGTGCCAGCAGAACGGGACAGGAAGGCACTGAAGCTTTCTTT. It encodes CASRTGQEGTEAFF.

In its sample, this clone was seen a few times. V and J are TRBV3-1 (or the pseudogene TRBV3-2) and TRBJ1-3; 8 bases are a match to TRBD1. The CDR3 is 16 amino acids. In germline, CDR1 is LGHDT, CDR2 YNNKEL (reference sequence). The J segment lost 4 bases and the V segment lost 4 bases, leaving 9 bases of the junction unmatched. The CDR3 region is CASSRLTGAFGNTIYF. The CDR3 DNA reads TGTGCCAGCAGCCGCCTGACAGGGGCCTTCGGAAACACCATATATTTT.

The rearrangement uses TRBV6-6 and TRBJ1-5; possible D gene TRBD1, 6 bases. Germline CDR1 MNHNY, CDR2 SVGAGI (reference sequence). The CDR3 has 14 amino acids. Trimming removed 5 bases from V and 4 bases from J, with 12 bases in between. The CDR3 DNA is TGTGCCAGCAGTCCGCAGACAGGAAATCAGCCCCAGCATTTT. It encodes CASSPQTGNQPQHF.

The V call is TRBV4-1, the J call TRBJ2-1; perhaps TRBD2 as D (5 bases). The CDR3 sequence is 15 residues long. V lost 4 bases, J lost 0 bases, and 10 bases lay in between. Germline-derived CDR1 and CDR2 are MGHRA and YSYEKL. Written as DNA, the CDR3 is TGCGCCAGCAGCCCCGTGGGGAGCTCCTACAATGAGCAGTTCTTC. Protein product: CASSPVGSSYNEQFF.

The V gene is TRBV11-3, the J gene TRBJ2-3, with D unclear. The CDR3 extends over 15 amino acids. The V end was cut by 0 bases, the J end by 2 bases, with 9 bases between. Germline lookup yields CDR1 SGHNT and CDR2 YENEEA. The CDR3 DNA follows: TGTGCCAGCAGCTTAGATGGGCAGTCCACAGATACGCAGTATTTT. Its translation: CASSLDGQSTDTQYF.

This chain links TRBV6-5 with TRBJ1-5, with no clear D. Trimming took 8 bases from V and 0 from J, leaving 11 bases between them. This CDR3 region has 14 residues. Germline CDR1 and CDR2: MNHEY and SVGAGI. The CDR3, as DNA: TGTGCCAGCTTCTACAGCTATAGCAATCAGCCCCAGCATTTT. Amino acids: CASFYSYSNQPQHF.

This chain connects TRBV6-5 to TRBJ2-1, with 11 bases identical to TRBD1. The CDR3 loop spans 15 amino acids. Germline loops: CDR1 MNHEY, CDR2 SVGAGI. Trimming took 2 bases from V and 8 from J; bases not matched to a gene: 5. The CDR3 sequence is CASSYRTGGTDEQFF. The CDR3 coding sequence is TGTGCCAGCAGTTACCGGACAGGGGGCACGGATGAGCAGTTCTTC.

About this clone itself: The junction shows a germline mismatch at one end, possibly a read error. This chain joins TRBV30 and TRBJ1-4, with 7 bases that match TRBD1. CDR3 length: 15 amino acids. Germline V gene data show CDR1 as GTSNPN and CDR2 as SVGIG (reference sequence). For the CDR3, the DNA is TGTGCCTGGAGGGGGGGACAGACTCGGAATGAGAAACTGTTTTTT. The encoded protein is CAWRGGQTRNEKLFF.

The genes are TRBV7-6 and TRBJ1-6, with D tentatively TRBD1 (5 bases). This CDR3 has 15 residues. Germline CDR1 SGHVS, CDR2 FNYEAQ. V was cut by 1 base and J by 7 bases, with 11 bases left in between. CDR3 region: CASSLVGGTNSPLHF. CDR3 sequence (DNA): TGTGCCAGCAGCTTAGTGGGGGGGACGAATTCACCCCTCCACTTT.

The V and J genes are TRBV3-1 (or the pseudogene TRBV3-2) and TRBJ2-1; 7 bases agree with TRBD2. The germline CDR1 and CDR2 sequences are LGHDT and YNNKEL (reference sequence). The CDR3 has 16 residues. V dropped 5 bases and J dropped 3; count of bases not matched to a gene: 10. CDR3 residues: CASSSRTSMFYNEQFF. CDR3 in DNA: TGTGCCAGCAGCTCGCGGACTAGTATGTTCTACAATGAGCAGTTCTTC.

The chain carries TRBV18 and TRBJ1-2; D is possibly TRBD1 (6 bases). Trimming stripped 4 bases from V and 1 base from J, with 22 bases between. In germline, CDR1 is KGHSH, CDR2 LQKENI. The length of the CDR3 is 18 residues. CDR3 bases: TGTGCCAGCTCACTACTACAGGGACCCACAACCGTTAACTATGGCTACACCTTC. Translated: CASSLLQGPTTVNYGYTF.

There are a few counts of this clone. The CDR3 reads CAYRTLTGKLGTEAFF. The CDR3 bases are TGTGCCTATCGAACTTTGACAGGGAAGTTGGGCACTGAAGCTTTCTTT. This chain uses TRBV30 with TRBJ1-1, with 7 bases aligning to TRBD1. The CDR3 is made up of 16 amino acids. V lost 7 bases to trimming and J lost 4 bases; unmatched junction nucleotides: 18. CDR1 GTSNPN and CDR2 SVGIG come from the germline V gene (reference sequence).

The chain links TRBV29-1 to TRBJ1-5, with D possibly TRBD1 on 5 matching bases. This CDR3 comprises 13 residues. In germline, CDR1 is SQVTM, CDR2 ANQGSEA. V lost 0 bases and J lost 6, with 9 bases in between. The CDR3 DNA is TGCAGCGTTGAAGACAGGGAGGGTCAGCCCCAGCATTTT. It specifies CSVEDREGQPQHF.

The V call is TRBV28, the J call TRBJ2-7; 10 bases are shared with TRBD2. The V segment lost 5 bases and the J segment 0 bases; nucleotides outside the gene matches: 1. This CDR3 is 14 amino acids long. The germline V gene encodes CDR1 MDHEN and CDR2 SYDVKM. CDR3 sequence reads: CASSRTSGSYEQYF. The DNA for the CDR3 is TGTGCCAGCAGTCGGACTAGCGGCTCCTACGAGCAGTACTTC. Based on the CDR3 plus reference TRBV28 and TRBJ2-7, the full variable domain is DVKVTQSSRYLVKRTGEKVFLECVQDMDHENMFWYRQDPGLGLRLIYFSYDVKMKEKGDIPEGYSVSREKKERFSLILESASTNQTSMYLCASSRTSGSYEQYFGPGTRLTVT.